Listed below are T cell receptor beta chains from one sample, sequenced in a study of response to subunit inactivated influenza vaccine. TCRdb analysed the RT-PCR reads with MiXCR anew, one entry per CDR3 protein. The repertoire holds 150,000 to 200,000 distinct CDR3 sequences, with about 11% as singletons. The sample in question was CD8+ T cells sorted from PBMCs, obtained less than 30 months after vaccination. These receptors were obtained from a man aged 45-69 years who received an inactivated influenza vaccine. The CDR3 runs from the conserved cysteine through the conserved F or W. A D gene is named only where the DNA matches it firmly. Size is omitted from some rows. Given values are once, few, many or a class for expanded clones.

>many|NA|TRBJ1-1|TRBV6-2/TRBV6-3
CASIKNLGGRTEAFF
TGTGCCAGCATTAAGAACCTCGGGGGGAGGACTGAAGCTTTCTTT
>few|NA|TRBJ1-2|TRBV20-1
CSARDRDKSYGYTF
TGCAGTGCTAGAGACCGGGACAAGAGCTATGGCTACACCTTC
>few|NA|TRBJ2-7|TRBV28
CASSSPDGGWEQYF
TGTGCCAGCAGTTCACCGGATGGGGGGTGGGAGCAGTACTTC
>few|TRBD2|TRBJ2-2|TRBV28
CASSLLAGGSGELFF
TGTGCCAGCAGTTTACTAGCGGGGGGGTCCGGGGAGCTGTTTTTT
>NA|TRBD1|TRBJ1-1|TRBV25-1
CASSWDRGAYTEAFF
TGTGCCAGCAGTTGGGACAGGGGGGCCTACACTGAAGCTTTCTTT
>NA|NA|TRBJ2-2|TRBV29-1
CSVYKNTGELFF
TGCAGCGTTTACAAGAACACCGGGGAGCTGTTTTTT
>few|NA|TRBJ1-1|TRBV6-5
CASSYYREAFF
TGTGCCAGCAGTTATTACAGAGAAGCTTTCTTT
>many|TRBD2|TRBJ2-1|TRBV29-1
CSVCGGRDGDYNEQFF
TGCAGCGTCTGCGGGGGGCGCGACGGGGATTACAATGAGCAGTTCTTC
>few|NA|TRBJ2-7|TRBV6-5
CASSYGDGPQYF
TGTGCCAGCAGTTACGGGGACGGGCCTCAGTACTTC
>NA|TRBD1|TRBJ2-7|TRBV4-3
CASSQEAGQGSFEQYF
TGCGCCAGCAGCCAAGAAGCGGGACAGGGCTCTTTCGAGCAGTACTTC
>few|NA|TRBJ1-3|TRBV7-2
CASSLVGFTGNTIYF
TGTGCCAGCAGCTTAGTGGGTTTTACTGGAAACACCATATATTTT
>once|NA|TRBJ2-5|TRBV29-1
CSAFWTVETQYF
TGCAGCGCCTTCTGGACAGTGGAGACCCAGTACTTC
>many|NA|TRBJ2-7|TRBV14
CASSQVTVEQYF
TGTGCCAGCAGCCAAGTTACTGTCGAGCAGTACTTC
>many|NA|TRBJ1-1|TRBV20-1
CSARATEGVGTEAFF
TGCAGTGCTAGAGCGACTGAGGGGGTAGGCACTGAAGCTTTCTTT
>NA|NA|TRBJ2-1|TRBV11-2
CASSFGLNNEQFF
TGTGCCAGCAGCTTCGGCCTCAACAATGAGCAGTTCTTC
>many|NA|TRBJ2-3|TRBV9
CASSFRGTDTQYF
TGTGCCAGCAGCTTCAGAGGCACAGATACGCAGTATTTT
>NA|NA|TRBJ2-3|TRBV29-1
CSVVGSRYGTDTQYF
TGCAGCGTTGTAGGGAGTAGGTACGGCACAGATACGCAGTATTTT
>once|NA|TRBJ2-7|TRBV28
CASSFPSWEGSGYEQYF
TGTGCCAGCAGTTTTCCGAGCTGGGAAGGCTCCGGGTACGAGCAGTACTTC
>NA|NA|TRBJ2-1|TRBV7-9
CASSLDRQFF
TGTGCCAGCAGCTTAGACAGGCAGTTCTTC
>NA|TRBD1|TRBJ1-5|TRBV12-3/TRBV12-4
CASSLGQGVNQPQHF
TGTGCCAGCAGTTTAGGACAGGGGGTAAATCAGCCCCAGCATTTT
>many|TRBD2|TRBJ2-5|TRBV10-3
CAISWGERETETQYF
TGTGCCATCAGTTGGGGGGAGCGGGAGACGGAGACCCAGTACTTC
>few|NA|TRBJ2-1|TRBV28
CASSTRRANPWGEQFF
TGTGCCAGCAGTACTCGGAGGGCCAACCCTTGGGGTGAGCAGTTCTTC
>NA|NA|TRBJ2-6|TRBV7-9
CASSSDLSLGANVLTF
TGTGCCAGCAGCTCCGACTTGTCTCTGGGGGCCAACGTCCTGACTTTC
>NA|NA|TRBJ2-1|TRBV6-1
CASSRSVGGPPYNEQFF
TGTGCCAGCAGCCGCTCTGTGGGCGGGCCTCCCTACAATGAGCAGTTCTTC
>many|TRBD1|TRBJ1-6|TRBV4-2
CASSQGTGSISPLHF
TGTGCCAGCAGCCAGGGGACAGGGAGTATCTCACCCCTCCACTTT
>NA|TRBD2|TRBJ2-7|TRBV6-2/TRBV6-3
CATSGLAGTTYEQYF
TGTGCCACCTCGGGACTAGCGGGGACCACCTACGAGCAGTACTTC
>NA|NA|TRBJ2-1|TRBV27
CASSWGLGAYNEQFF
TGTGCCAGCAGTTGGGGGCTCGGAGCCTACAATGAGCAGTTCTTC
>NA|NA|TRBJ1-5|TRBV12-3/TRBV12-4
CASSRGVGNQPQHF
TGTGCCAGCAGTAGAGGGGTGGGCAATCAGCCCCAGCATTTT
>NA|TRBD1|TRBJ2-1|TRBV14
CASSHPTDRAIYNEQFF
TGTGCCAGCAGCCACCCAACGGACAGGGCGATCTACAATGAGCAGTTCTTC
>many|NA|TRBJ2-5|TRBV7-9
CASSLFRDFQETQYF
TGTGCCAGCAGCTTATTTAGGGACTTCCAAGAGACCCAGTACTTC
>many|NA|TRBJ2-2|TRBV6-1
CASRPGSNTGELFF
TGTGCCAGCAGGCCGGGCTCCAACACCGGGGAGCTGTTTTTT
>NA|NA|TRBJ2-4|TRBV27
CASSLGALAKNIQYF
TGTGCCAGCAGTTTAGGAGCTCTAGCCAAAAACATTCAGTACTTC
>NA|NA|TRBJ2-7|TRBV7-2
CASSLVPSPQYEQYF
TGTGCCAGCAGCTTAGTTCCCTCCCCGCAGTACGAGCAGTACTTC
>NA|TRBD1|TRBJ2-1|TRBV5-1
CASSLNSGQALNEQFF
TGCGCCAGCAGCTTGAATTCGGGACAGGCACTTAATGAGCAGTTCTTC
>NA|NA|TRBJ2-7|TRBV14
CASSPPAIGENYEQYF
TGTGCCAGCAGCCCCCCCGCTATTGGAGAAAACTACGAGCAGTACTTC
>NA|TRBD1|TRBJ2-1|TRBV28
CASSIGQGADEQFF
TGTGCCAGCAGTATCGGACAGGGGGCGGATGAGCAGTTCTTC
>many|NA|TRBJ2-5|TRBV15
CATSRDYPLATQETQYF
TGTGCCACCAGCAGAGATTACCCCCTAGCGACCCAAGAGACCCAGTACTTC
>NA|NA|TRBJ2-2|TRBV9
CASSVMGGNTGELFF
TGTGCCAGCAGCGTAATGGGGGGGAACACCGGGGAGCTGTTTTTT
>few|NA|TRBJ1-1|TRBV6-5
CASRLGSEAFF
TGTGCCAGCCGTCTGGGCTCTGAAGCTTTCTTT
>NA|TRBD1|TRBJ2-4|TRBV10-3
CAISDPGTGVGIQYF
TGTGCCATCAGTGACCCCGGGACAGGGGTTGGCATTCAGTACTTC
>NA|TRBD1|TRBJ2-2|TRBV2
CASSEGPGQGTGELFF
TGTGCCAGCAGTGAAGGCCCGGGACAGGGAACCGGGGAGCTGTTTTTT
>few|TRBD1|TRBJ1-2|TRBV3-1
CASSPRDRGHGYTF
TGTGCCAGCAGCCCACGGGACAGGGGTCATGGCTACACCTTC
>NA|NA|TRBJ2-5|TRBV5-1
CASSLGQGGQETQYF
TGCGCCAGCAGCTTGGGGCAGGGAGGCCAAGAGACCCAGTACTTC
>NA|NA|TRBJ1-2|TRBV7-6
CASSLAGGPPGSYTF
TGTGCCAGCAGCTTAGCCGGCGGGCCTCCTGGGAGCTACACCTTC